These T cell receptor beta chains were read from a single sample in a study of Ad26.COV2.S vaccination and SARS-CoV-2 variants. Sequencing used immunoSEQ multiplex PCR; TCRdb keeps in-frame clones, though not all of them. Of about 350,000 clones in the sample, about 88% were seen once. This sample comprised peripheral blood, obtained in a trial of Ad26.COV2.S vaccine versus placebo. These receptors all come from a person between 18 and 60 years old who received the Ad26.COV2.S COVID-19 vaccine or a placebo. CDR3s include the opening cysteine and the closing phenylalanine or tryptophan. Fields, in order: CDR3 protein, CDR3 DNA, J gene, V gene, D gene, clone size. D genes are given only for firm matches. A row's size may be missing; if present it is once, few, many or a size class.

CDR3 protein: CASSSKRTGGGDEKLFF; CDR3 DNA: TGTGCCAGCAGCTCTAAAAGAACAGGGGGCGGAGATGAAAAACTGTTTTTT; J gene: TRBJ1-4; V gene: TRBV5-4; D gene: TRBD1; clone size: .
CDR3 protein: CASGNSYEQYF; CDR3 DNA: TGTGCCAGCGGAAACTCCTACGAGCAGTACTTC; J gene: TRBJ2-7; V gene: TRBV6-8; D gene: .; clone size: few
CDR3 protein: CASSVIPSEYNEQFF; CDR3 DNA: TGTGCCAGCAGCGTAATACCTAGCGAGTACAATGAGCAGTTCTTC; J gene: TRBJ2-1; V gene: TRBV9; D gene: .; clone size: .
CDR3 protein: CASSLSFGQTNTGELFF; CDR3 DNA: TGTGCCAGCAGCTTAAGCTTTGGGCAAACTAACACCGGGGAGCTGTTTTTT; J gene: TRBJ2-2; V gene: TRBV7-2; D gene: .; clone size: .
CDR3 protein: CASSLLPAGGHTGELFF; CDR3 DNA: TGTGCCAGCAGCTTACTCCCAGCGGGGGGGCATACCGGGGAGCTGTTTTTT; J gene: TRBJ2-2; V gene: TRBV7-2; D gene: TRBD2; clone size: .
CDR3 protein: CASSDSPRESYEQYF; CDR3 DNA: TGTGCCAGCAGTGACTCGCCGCGGGAGTCCTACGAGCAGTACTTC; J gene: TRBJ2-7; V gene: TRBV6-4; D gene: TRBD2; clone size: .
CDR3 protein: CASSFRGGNEQFF; CDR3 DNA: TGTGCCAGCAGCTTTCGTGGGGGGAATGAGCAGTTCTTC; J gene: TRBJ2-1; V gene: TRBV7-9; D gene: .; clone size: .
CDR3 protein: CASSEAGGALAYEQYF; CDR3 DNA: TGTGCCAGCAGTGAAGCGGGCGGAGCCTTAGCCTACGAGCAGTACTTC; J gene: TRBJ2-7; V gene: TRBV6-1; D gene: .; clone size: .
CDR3 protein: CASSLTSKGGYEQYF; CDR3 DNA: TGTGCCAGCAGCTTAACTTCTAAAGGGGGCTACGAGCAGTACTTC; J gene: TRBJ2-7; V gene: TRBV7-3; D gene: .; clone size: .
CDR3 protein: CASSEGVAGVRSDTQYF; CDR3 DNA: TGTGCCAGCAGTGAAGGAGTAGCGGGGGTTAGGTCAGATACGCAGTATTTT; J gene: TRBJ2-3; V gene: TRBV25-1; D gene: TRBD2; clone size: .
CDR3 protein: CASSVLGDGDQPQHF; CDR3 DNA: TGTGCCAGCAGTGTCCTAGGGGACGGTGATCAGCCCCAGCATTTT; J gene: TRBJ1-5; V gene: TRBV25-1; D gene: .; clone size: .
CDR3 protein: CASFPSGWELFF; CDR3 DNA: TGTGCCAGCTTCCCTAGCGGGTGGGAGCTGTTTTTT; J gene: TRBJ2-2; V gene: TRBV6-5; D gene: TRBD2; clone size: .
CDR3 protein: CASSLLRDTEAFF; CDR3 DNA: TGTGCCAGCAGCTTATTGCGGGACACTGAAGCTTTCTTT; J gene: TRBJ1-1; V gene: TRBV11-3; D gene: .; clone size: .
CDR3 protein: CASSFRGRDYEQYF; CDR3 DNA: TGTGCCAGCAGCTTTCGAGGGAGAGACTACGAGCAGTACTTC; J gene: TRBJ2-7; V gene: TRBV5-6; D gene: .; clone size: .
CDR3 protein: CASTDGDRGFFEAFF; CDR3 DNA: TGTGCCAGCACCGACGGGGACAGGGGATTTTTTGAAGCTTTCTTT; J gene: TRBJ1-1; V gene: TRBV5-4; D gene: TRBD1; clone size: .
CDR3 protein: CASSLTGSSYEQYF; CDR3 DNA: TGTGCCAGCAGCTTGACAGGGAGCTCCTACGAGCAGTACTTC; J gene: TRBJ2-7; V gene: TRBV7-2; D gene: TRBD1; clone size: few
CDR3 protein: CASSPPQVGSSPLHF; CDR3 DNA: TGTGCCAGCAGTCCCCCGCAGGTGGGCAGTTCACCCCTCCACTTT; J gene: TRBJ1-6; V gene: TRBV2; D gene: .; clone size: .
CDR3 protein: CASSQGFRSNQPQHF; CDR3 DNA: TGCGCCAGCAGCCAAGGGTTTCGCAGCAATCAGCCCCAGCATTTT; J gene: TRBJ1-5; V gene: TRBV4-3; D gene: .; clone size: .
CDR3 protein: CASSRDSPNEQFF; CDR3 DNA: TGTGCCAGCTCACGGGACAGCCCCAATGAGCAGTTCTTC; J gene: TRBJ2-1; V gene: TRBV18; D gene: TRBD1; clone size: .
CDR3 protein: CAWSEPGQGASIYGYTF; CDR3 DNA: TGTGCCTGGAGTGAGCCCGGGCAGGGGGCGAGTATCTATGGCTACACCTTC; J gene: TRBJ1-2; V gene: TRBV30; D gene: TRBD1; clone size: .
CDR3 protein: CASSLDLAFATEAFF; CDR3 DNA: TGTGCCAGCAGCTTAGATCTTGCTTTTGCTACTGAAGCTTTCTTT; J gene: TRBJ1-1; V gene: TRBV7-9; D gene: .; clone size: .
CDR3 protein: CASSLARRNQETQYF; CDR3 DNA: TGTGCCAGCAGCTTAGCGCGACGGAATCAAGAGACCCAGTACTTC; J gene: TRBJ2-5; V gene: TRBV7-3; D gene: .; clone size: .
CDR3 protein: CASSQGTASFYEQYF; CDR3 DNA: TGCGCCAGCAGCCAAGGGACAGCTTCCTTCTACGAGCAGTACTTC; J gene: TRBJ2-7; V gene: TRBV4-3; D gene: .; clone size: .
CDR3 protein: CSATGTGDQPQHF; CDR3 DNA: TGCAGCGCTACCGGGACAGGGGACCAGCCCCAGCATTTT; J gene: TRBJ1-5; V gene: TRBV29-1; D gene: TRBD1; clone size: few
CDR3 protein: CASSLYPDTWGTDTQYF; CDR3 DNA: TGTGCCAGCAGCTTATACCCAGACACCTGGGGAACAGATACGCAGTATTTT; J gene: TRBJ2-3; V gene: TRBV7-3; D gene: .; clone size: .
CDR3 protein: CASSPLGGAEAFF; CDR3 DNA: TGTGCCAGCTCACCACTTGGGGGGGCTGAAGCTTTCTTT; J gene: TRBJ1-1; V gene: TRBV18; D gene: .; clone size: once
CDR3 protein: CASRDTLNTEAFF; CDR3 DNA: TGTGCCAGCAGGGACACTTTGAACACTGAAGCTTTCTTT; J gene: TRBJ1-1; V gene: TRBV12-3/TRBV12-4; D gene: .; clone size: .
CDR3 protein: CASSFPAGPGNEQFF; CDR3 DNA: TGTGCCAGCAGTTTCCCAGCGGGGCCCGGCAATGAGCAGTTCTTC; J gene: TRBJ2-1; V gene: TRBV28; D gene: TRBD2; clone size: .
CDR3 protein: CASSRLLASSYNEQFF; CDR3 DNA: TGTGCCAGCAGCCGCCTCCTAGCTAGCTCCTACAATGAGCAGTTCTTC; J gene: TRBJ2-1; V gene: TRBV7-9; D gene: .; clone size: .
CDR3 protein: CASSHPPQQGGYTF; CDR3 DNA: TGTGCCAGCAGCCATCCGCCACAACAGGGTGGCTACACCTTC; J gene: TRBJ1-2; V gene: TRBV7-9; D gene: .; clone size: .
CDR3 protein: CASSLDGTGVGTDTQYF; CDR3 DNA: TGCGCCAGCAGCTTGGATGGGACAGGGGTAGGCACAGATACGCAGTATTTT; J gene: TRBJ2-3; V gene: TRBV5-1; D gene: TRBD1; clone size: .
CDR3 protein: CASSLPGPYNEQFF; CDR3 DNA: TGTGCCAGCAGCCTTCCGGGACCTTACAATGAGCAGTTCTTC; J gene: TRBJ2-1; V gene: TRBV11-3; D gene: .; clone size: .
CDR3 protein: CASNSPASVGYEQYF; CDR3 DNA: TGTGCCAGCAACTCCCCCGCTAGCGTAGGGTACGAGCAGTACTTC; J gene: TRBJ2-7; V gene: TRBV28; D gene: .; clone size: once
CDR3 protein: CASSLTSGRDEQYF; CDR3 DNA: TGTGCCAGCAGCCTGACTAGCGGGAGGGACGAGCAGTACTTC; J gene: TRBJ2-7; V gene: TRBV7-3; D gene: TRBD2; clone size: .
CDR3 protein: CASSTQLADYEQYF; CDR3 DNA: TGTGCCAGCAGCACTCAACTAGCGGACTACGAGCAGTACTTC; J gene: TRBJ2-7; V gene: TRBV7-2; D gene: TRBD2; clone size: .
CDR3 protein: CASSLTGGNEQFF; CDR3 DNA: TGTGCCAGCAGCCTGACAGGGGGCAATGAGCAGTTCTTC; J gene: TRBJ2-1; V gene: TRBV9; D gene: TRBD1; clone size: .
CDR3 protein: CASSQAGTRYEQFF; CDR3 DNA: TGTGCCAGCAGCCAAGCCGGGACTAGATATGAGCAGTTCTTC; J gene: TRBJ2-1; V gene: TRBV4-2; D gene: TRBD2; clone size: .
CDR3 protein: CASSYNRAGANVLTF; CDR3 DNA: TGTGCCAGCAGCTATAACAGGGCTGGGGCCAACGTCCTGACTTTC; J gene: TRBJ2-6; V gene: TRBV7-3; D gene: .; clone size: .
CDR3 protein: CASIHPKGDEQYF; CDR3 DNA: TGTGCCAGCATTCACCCCAAGGGGGACGAGCAGTACTTC; J gene: TRBJ2-7; V gene: TRBV28; D gene: .; clone size: .
CDR3 protein: CASSWTQNTEAFF; CDR3 DNA: TGCGCCAGCAGCTGGACACAGAACACTGAAGCTTTCTTT; J gene: TRBJ1-1; V gene: TRBV5-1; D gene: .; clone size: once
CDR3 protein: CASSSTGASTDTQYF; CDR3 DNA: TGTGCCAGCAGTTCAACGGGAGCTAGCACAGATACGCAGTATTTT; J gene: TRBJ2-3; V gene: TRBV28; D gene: .; clone size: .
CDR3 protein: CASSPDRGFVEKLFF; CDR3 DNA: TGTGCCAGCAGCCCCGACAGGGGCTTTGTTGAAAAACTGTTTTTT; J gene: TRBJ1-4; V gene: TRBV5-5; D gene: TRBD1; clone size: .
CDR3 protein: CASSTLRAGADEQYF; CDR3 DNA: TGTGCCAGTAGCACCCTTAGGGCGGGAGCAGACGAGCAGTACTTC; J gene: TRBJ2-7; V gene: TRBV19; D gene: TRBD2; clone size: .
CDR3 protein: CASSWTGAGTDTQYF; CDR3 DNA: TGTGCCAGCAGCTGGACAGGGGCCGGAACAGATACGCAGTATTTT; J gene: TRBJ2-3; V gene: TRBV5-5; D gene: TRBD1; clone size: .